These 19 T cell receptor beta chains originate from one sample sequenced in a study of metastatic and nonmetastatic thyroid tumors. All patients were treatment-naive before thyroid surgery. TCRdb recomputed clones from the PCR reads via MiXCR. The sample has approximately 90,000 clones; roughly 13% are singletons. Material for sequencing was blood. The receptors shown here come from a female donor with papillary thyroid cancer or a benign thyroid nodule (not recorded which). Some clones in this sample may be carry-over from other donors' samples.

As for this clone: The junction and the germline gene differ at one end; a read error may be behind it. The rearrangement joins TRBV27 to TRBJ1-1, with D possibly being TRBD1 (6 bases). This CDR3 is built from 18 residues. The V gene's germline CDR1 is MNHEY and CDR2 SMNVEV (reference sequence). CDR3 region: CAGSVTGTQGQMNTEAFF. Here the CDR3 DNA reads TGTGCCGGCAGTGTCACAGGGACTCAAGGACAAATGAACACTGAAGCTTTCTTT.

As concerns this clone: This may be a read error: a much more frequent sequence differs by one nucleotide. This chain links TRBV24-1 with TRBJ2-1; TRBD1 matches at 11 bases. Germline assignment: CDR1 KGHDR and CDR2 SFDVKD. The CDR3 contains 15 residues. CDR3 residues: CPTSGEGQGANEQFF. The CDR3 bases are TGTCCCACCAGTGGGGAAGGACAGGGGGCGAATGAGCAGTTCTTC.

This clone was seen at least ten times. The rearrangement links TRBV19 to TRBJ2-1; 7 bases are shared with TRBD2. This CDR3 region has 14 residues. Looked up from germline, CDR1 is LNHDA and CDR2 is SQIVND (reference sequence). Unmatched junction bases numbered 3, after V lost 3 bases and J lost 4 bases. For the CDR3, the DNA is TGTGCCAGTAGTATCCAGGGACTATACAATGAGCAGTTCTTC. The encoded protein is CASSIQGLYNEQFF. The complete variable domain, with remaining parts taken from reference TRBV19 and TRBJ2-1, reads DGGITQSPKYLFRKEGQNVTLSCEQNLNHDAMYWYRQDPGQGLRLIYYSQIVNDFQKGDIAEGYSVSREKKESFPLTVTSAQKNPTAFYLCASSIQGLYNEQFFGPGTRLTVL.

With regard to this clone: A much larger clone sits a single nucleotide away, making a read error possible. This rearrangement joins TRBV7-9 to TRBJ2-1; perhaps D is TRBD1 or TRBD2 (5 bases each). Between the trimmed V and J ends, which lost 7 bases and 8 bases, there was a span of 9 bases. Germline values: CDR1 SEHNR, CDR2 FQNEAQ (reference sequence). The CDR3 has 11 residues. CDR3 sequence: CASILGDEQFF. In nucleotides, the CDR3 is TGTGCCAGCATCTTGGGGGATGAGCAGTTCTTC.

J is TRBJ2-7 and V is TRBV20-1, with D perhaps matching TRBD1 (5 bases). V was shortened by 7 bases and J by 7 bases, with 17 bases between the two germline ends. This CDR3 region has 12 residues. Germline assignment: CDR1 DFQATT and CDR2 SNEGSKA (reference sequence). CDR3: CSDRTNSREQYF. CDR3 bases: TGCAGTGATAGGACAAATAGTAGGGAGCAGTACTTC.

This clone was found many times. V gene TRBV18 combines with J gene TRBJ2-1; D is uncertain. Between the trimmed V and J ends, which lost 4 bases and 6 bases, there was a span of 4 bases. Per the germline V gene, CDR1 is KGHSH and CDR2 is LQKENI. CDR3 size: 11 residues. The CDR3 region has the DNA TGTGCCAGCTCACGGGGCAATGAGCAGTTCTTC. This sequence encodes CASSRGNEQFF.

This clone has ten or more counts. The rearrangement uses TRBV19 and TRBJ2-2; 10 positions match TRBD2. The CDR3 has 15 residues. The V gene's germline CDR1 is LNHDA and CDR2 SQIVND (reference sequence). J lost 3 bases, V lost 6 bases, and 4 bases had no gene match. The CDR3 loop is CASSPSGRDTGELFF. In DNA, the CDR3 is TGTGCCAGTAGCCCTAGCGGGAGAGACACCGGGGAGCTGTTTTTT.

Many counts were recorded for this clone. The V gene is TRBV4-2, the J gene TRBJ1-2; D is possibly TRBD1 (6 bases). CDR1 is LGHNA, CDR2 YNFKEQ, per germline. The CDR3 spans 15 residues. The V end lost 0 bases, the J end lost 4 bases, and 12 bases lay between the germline ends. The chain's CDR3 is CASSQDPTGPYGYTF. CDR3 coding DNA: TGTGCCAGCAGCCAAGATCCCACAGGGCCCTATGGCTACACCTTC.

This chain uses TRBV9 with TRBJ2-2; 11 nucleotides align to TRBD2. Looked up from germline, CDR1 is SGDLS and CDR2 is YYNGEE. Trimming at V came to 1 base and at J to 6 bases, leaving 14 bases not matched to a gene. CDR3 size: 19 residues. Here the CDR3 reads CASSVSALAGASGAGELFF. Written as DNA, the CDR3 is TGTGCCAGCAGCGTATCGGCACTAGCGGGAGCCTCGGGGGCCGGGGAGCTGTTTTTT.

This clone was recorded at least ten times. V gene TRBV11-2 combines with J gene TRBJ2-5; 8 positions agree with TRBD2. Germline CDR1 and CDR2: SGHAT and FQNNGV. Losses at the gene ends were 6 bases for V and 3 bases for J; bases not matched to a gene: 9. The CDR3 covers 15 residues. CDR3 coding DNA: TGTGCCAGCAGAATCCAGCGGGGGCAAGAAGAGACCCAGTACTTC. It yields the protein CASRIQRGQEETQYF. The full variable domain, completed using reference TRBV11-2 and TRBJ2-5, is EAGVAQSPRYKIIEKRQSVAFWCNPISGHATLYWYQQILGQGPKLLIQFQNNGVVDDSQLPKDRFSAERLKGVDSTLKIQPAKLEDSAVYLCASRIQRGQEETQYFGPGTRLLVL.

There are many counts of this clone. This chain links TRBV9 with TRBJ2-7; D uncertain. CDR1 SGDLS and CDR2 YYNGEE come from the germline V gene. The CDR3 consists of 13 residues. Trimming cost V 0 bases and J 6 bases, with 10 bases left between them. The CDR3: CASSVAFAGEQYF. CDR3 bases: TGTGCCAGCAGCGTAGCGTTTGCTGGCGAGCAGTACTTC.

The table lists this clone with many counts. V gene TRBV6-1 combines with J gene TRBJ1-2, with 7 bases that match TRBD1. Germline-derived CDR1 and CDR2 are MNHNS and SASEGT. Trimming cost V 7 bases and J 7 bases; bases outside gene matches: 9. The CDR3 has 13 amino acids. This chain's CDR3 is CASKTGIGTGYTF. The DNA for the CDR3 is TGTGCCAGCAAGACAGGGATAGGAACTGGCTACACCTTC.

This clone was observed at least ten times. The J gene is TRBJ2-7, the V gene TRBV14; D possibly corresponds to TRBD2 (5 bases). Germline V CDR1 and CDR2: SGHDN, FVKESK. There are 15 residues in the CDR3. V was cut by 1 base and J by 2 bases, with 12 bases left in between. Written as DNA, the CDR3 is TGTGCCAGCAGCCAAGTGAGGGTCCCTGCCTACGAGCAGTACTTC. This codes for CASSQVRVPAYEQYF.

This clone was observed at least ten times. The chain is built from TRBV19 and TRBJ1-5; D not resolved. Per the germline V gene, CDR1 is LNHDA and CDR2 is SQIVND (reference sequence). This CDR3 spans 14 amino acids. Trimming removed 5 bases from V and 0 bases from J, with 8 bases in between. This CDR3 is CASSATNSNQPQHF. The CDR3 DNA follows: TGTGCCAGTAGTGCAACCAATAGCAATCAGCCCCAGCATTTT.

This clone was seen at least ten times. A much larger clonotype is one base distant, so this may be a read error. The chain uses TRBV7-2 and TRBJ1-2; D unclear. Looked up from germline, CDR1 is SGHTA and CDR2 is FQGNSA. Trimming removed 5 bases from V and 5 bases from J, with 6 bases in between. The CDR3 runs 11 residues. The CDR3 region is CASSPEYGYTF. The CDR3, as DNA: TGTGCCAGCAGCCCCGAGTATGGCTACACCTTC.

This clone was seen only a few times. The chain employs TRBV27 and TRBJ2-7; 8 nucleotides match TRBD1. The CDR3 covers 15 residues. Germline assignment: CDR1 MNHEY and CDR2 SMNVEV (reference sequence). V lost 0 bases and J lost 4; bases outside the gene matches: 5. The CDR3 loop is CASSLSGRGLYEQYF. DNA of the CDR3: TGTGCCAGCAGTTTATCGGGCAGGGGGCTGTACGAGCAGTACTTC.

There are a few counts of this clone. A much larger clone lies a single base off, so this may be a read error. This chain connects TRBV28 to TRBJ1-1; D call uncertain. The CDR3 contains 12 residues. CDR1 is MDHEN and CDR2 is SYDVKM in the germline V gene. The CDR3 sequence: CVSSLSLVLAFF. The CDR3 bases are TGTGTCAGCAGTTTATCTCTGGTTCTGGCTTTCTTT.

This clone was seen a few times. The CDR3 region is CASTPGPSYEQYF. CDR3 sequence (DNA): TGTGCCAGCACGCCAGGTCCCTCCTACGAGCAGTACTTC. V gene TRBV6-1 combines with J gene TRBJ2-7; no reliable D call. The CDR3 is made up of 13 amino acids. V was pared by 7 bases and J by 0 bases, with 10 bases between. Germline V gene sequence: CDR1 MNHNS, CDR2 SASEGT.

There are many counts of this clone. V and J are TRBV19 and TRBJ2-2; D is possibly TRBD1 (5 bases). V was shortened by 4 bases and J by 4 bases, with 13 bases between the two germline ends. This CDR3 has 15 amino acids. The germline CDR1 and CDR2 sequences are LNHDA and SQIVND (reference sequence). CDR3 amino acids: CASSTSTVPTGELFF. CDR3 DNA: TGTGCCAGTAGTACCTCGACAGTTCCCACCGGGGAGCTGTTTTTT. Complete variable domain (other parts from reference TRBV19 and TRBJ2-2): DGGITQSPKYLFRKEGQNVTLSCEQNLNHDAMYWYRQDPGQGLRLIYYSQIVNDFQKGDIAEGYSVSREKKESFPLTVTSAQKNPTAFYLCASSTSTVPTGELFFGEGSRLTVL.